The following is a T cell receptor (beta chain) sequence with its context. The antigen is undetermined. This entry comes from a study of vaccination and CD4 T cells after COVID-19. Study at large: Ranging from 14 to 241, the interval between dose two and post-vaccine sampling had a median of roughly 73 days.

The V end lost 5 bases, the J end lost 0 bases, and 8 bases lay between the germline ends. From germline, CDR1 is MDHEN and CDR2 SYDVKM. The CDR3 sequence is 14 residues long. With the Oncomine TCR Beta short-read assay, DNA from cultured CD4+ T cells was sequenced. It was cultured CD4+ T cells from which genomic DNA was extracted. TCRdb re-called the PCR reads with MiXCR, one entry per CDR3 protein. Of 20,000 to 25,000 distinct CDR3 sequences listed, over 40% are singletons. Time point specified: late sampling 161 to 241 days after vaccination in a few convalescent patients. The treatment: approximately 11-day PBMC culture with coronavirus spike peptide pools or control peptides (ViraFEST assay). It was with 9 to 10 IU/ml IL-2 and around 9.3 ug/ml peptide pools that two million PBMCs per well were cultured.

The origin of this receptor is a human donor who had recovered from COVID-19. Sequenced here: CD4+ T cells from blood, cultured in vitro, sampled about 7 months after SARS-CoV-2 vaccination. This chain uses TRBV28 with TRBJ2-4; D may be TRBD1 (6 bases). The CDR3 DNA reads TGTGCCAGCAGTGGGACACCAGCCAAAAACATTCAGTACTTC. Protein sequence: CASSGTPAKNIQYF. The whole variable domain, filled in from reference TRBV28 and TRBJ2-4, reads DVKVTQSSRYLVKRTGEKVFLECVQDMDHENMFWYRQDPGLGLRLIYFSYDVKMKEKGDIPEGYSVSREKKERFSLILESASTNQTSMYLCASSGTPAKNIQYFGAGTRLSVL.